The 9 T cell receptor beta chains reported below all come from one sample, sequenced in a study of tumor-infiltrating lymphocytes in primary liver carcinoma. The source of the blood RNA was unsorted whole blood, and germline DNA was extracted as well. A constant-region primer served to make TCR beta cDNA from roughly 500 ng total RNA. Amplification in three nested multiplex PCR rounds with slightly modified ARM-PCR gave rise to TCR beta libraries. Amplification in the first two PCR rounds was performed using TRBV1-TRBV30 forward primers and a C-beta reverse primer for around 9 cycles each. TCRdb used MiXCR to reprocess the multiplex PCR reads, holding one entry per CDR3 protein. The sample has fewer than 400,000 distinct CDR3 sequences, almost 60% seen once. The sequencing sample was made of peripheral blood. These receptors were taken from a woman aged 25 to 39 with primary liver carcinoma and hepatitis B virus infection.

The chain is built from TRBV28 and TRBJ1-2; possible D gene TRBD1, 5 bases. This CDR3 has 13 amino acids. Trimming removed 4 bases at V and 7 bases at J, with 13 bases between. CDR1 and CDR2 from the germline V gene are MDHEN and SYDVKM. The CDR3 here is CASSSPGTGGYTF. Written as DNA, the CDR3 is TGTGCCAGCAGTTCGCCCGGGACTGGTGGCTACACCTTC.

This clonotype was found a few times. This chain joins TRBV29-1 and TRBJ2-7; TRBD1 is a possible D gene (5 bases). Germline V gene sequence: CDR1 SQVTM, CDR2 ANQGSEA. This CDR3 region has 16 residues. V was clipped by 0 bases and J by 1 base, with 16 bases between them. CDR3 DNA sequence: TGCAGCGTTGAAGACCGGCAGGGCTCTGATTCCTACGAGCAGTACTTC. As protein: CSVEDRQGSDSYEQYF.

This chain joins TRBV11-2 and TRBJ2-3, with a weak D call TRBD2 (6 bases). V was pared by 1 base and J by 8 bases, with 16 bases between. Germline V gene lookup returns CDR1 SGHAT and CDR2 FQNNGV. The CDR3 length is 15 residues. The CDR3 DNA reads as TGTGCCAGCAGCTTAGGGGGACTGGCAGGTTGTACGCAGTATTTT. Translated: CASSLGGLAGCTQYF.

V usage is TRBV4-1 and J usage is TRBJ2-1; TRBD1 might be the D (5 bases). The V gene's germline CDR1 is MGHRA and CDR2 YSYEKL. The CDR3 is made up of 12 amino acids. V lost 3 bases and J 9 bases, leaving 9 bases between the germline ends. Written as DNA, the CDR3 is TGCGCCAGCAGCCAGGTTGGGGCTGAGCAGTTCTTC. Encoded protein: CASSQVGAEQFF.

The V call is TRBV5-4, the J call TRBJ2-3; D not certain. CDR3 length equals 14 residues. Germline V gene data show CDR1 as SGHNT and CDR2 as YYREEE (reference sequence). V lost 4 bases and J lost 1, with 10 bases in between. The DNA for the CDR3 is TGTGCCAGCAGCCTCGATGGGTGCACAGATACGCAGTATTTT. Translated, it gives CASSLDGCTDTQYF.

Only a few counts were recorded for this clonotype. This chain's CDR3 is CSVAKRAAYGYTF. CDR3 nucleotide sequence: TGCAGCGTTGCCAAGAGGGCAGCCTATGGCTACACCTTC. The rearrangement uses TRBV29-1 and TRBJ1-2; D gene uncertain. Germline loops: CDR1 SQVTM, CDR2 ANQGSEA. The CDR3 is 13 residues long. V was trimmed by 4 bases and J by 4 bases, leaving 13 bases between them.

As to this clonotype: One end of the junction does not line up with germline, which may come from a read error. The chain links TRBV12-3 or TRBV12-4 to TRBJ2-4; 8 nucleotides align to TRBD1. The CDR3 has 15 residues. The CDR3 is CDSSLQTGAKNTQYF. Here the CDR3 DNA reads TGTGACAGCAGCCTCCAGACAGGGGCCAAAAACACTCAGTACTTC.

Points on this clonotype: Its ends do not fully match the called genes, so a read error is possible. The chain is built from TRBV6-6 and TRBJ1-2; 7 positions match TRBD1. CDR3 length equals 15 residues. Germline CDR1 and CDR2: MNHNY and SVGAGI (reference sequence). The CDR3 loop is CASGYSPTGKYGYTF. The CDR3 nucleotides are TGTGCCAGCGGTTACTCTCCGACAGGGAAGTATGGCTACACCTTC.

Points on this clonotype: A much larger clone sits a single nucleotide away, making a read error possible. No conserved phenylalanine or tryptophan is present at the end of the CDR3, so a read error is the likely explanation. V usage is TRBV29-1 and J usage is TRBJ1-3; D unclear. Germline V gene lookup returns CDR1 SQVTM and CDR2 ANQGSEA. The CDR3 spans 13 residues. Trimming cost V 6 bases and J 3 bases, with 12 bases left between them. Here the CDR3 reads CSVSTNNGNTIYL. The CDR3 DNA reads TGCAGCGTGTCCACTAATAATGGAAACACCATATATCTT.